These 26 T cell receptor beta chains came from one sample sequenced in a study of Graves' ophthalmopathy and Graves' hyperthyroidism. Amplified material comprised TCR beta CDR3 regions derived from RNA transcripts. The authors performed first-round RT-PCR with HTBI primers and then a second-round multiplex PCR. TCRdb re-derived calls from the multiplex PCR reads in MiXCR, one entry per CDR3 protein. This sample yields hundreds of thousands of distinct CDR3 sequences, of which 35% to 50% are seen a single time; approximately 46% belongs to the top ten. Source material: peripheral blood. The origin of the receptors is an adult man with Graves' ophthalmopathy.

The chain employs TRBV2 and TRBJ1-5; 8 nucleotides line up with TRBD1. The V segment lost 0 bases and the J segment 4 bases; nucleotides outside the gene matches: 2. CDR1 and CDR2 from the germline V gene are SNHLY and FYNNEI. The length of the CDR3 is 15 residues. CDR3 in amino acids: CASSEATGANQPQHF. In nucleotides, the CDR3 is TGTGCCAGCAGTGAAGCGACAGGGGCAAATCAGCCCCAGCATTTT.

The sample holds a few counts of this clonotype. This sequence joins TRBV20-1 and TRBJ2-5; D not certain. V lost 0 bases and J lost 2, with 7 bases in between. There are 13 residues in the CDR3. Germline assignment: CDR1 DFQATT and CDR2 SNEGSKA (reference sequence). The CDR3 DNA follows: TGCAGTGCTAGAGACTGGGTACAAGAGACCCAGTACTTC. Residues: CSARDWVQETQYF.

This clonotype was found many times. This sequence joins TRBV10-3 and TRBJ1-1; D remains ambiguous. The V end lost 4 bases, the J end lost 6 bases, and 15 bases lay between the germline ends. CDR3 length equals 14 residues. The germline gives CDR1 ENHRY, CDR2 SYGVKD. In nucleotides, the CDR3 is TGTGCCATCAGTGCTACACCGACGGGGTCTGAAGCTTTCTTT. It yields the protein CAISATPTGSEAFF.

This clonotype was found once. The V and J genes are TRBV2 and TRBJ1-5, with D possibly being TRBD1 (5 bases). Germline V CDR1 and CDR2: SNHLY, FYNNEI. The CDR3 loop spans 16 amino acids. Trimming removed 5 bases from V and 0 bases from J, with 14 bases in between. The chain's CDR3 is CASSPRGTYSNQPQHF. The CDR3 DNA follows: TGTGCCAGCAGTCCCCGGGGGACCTATAGCAATCAGCCCCAGCATTTT.

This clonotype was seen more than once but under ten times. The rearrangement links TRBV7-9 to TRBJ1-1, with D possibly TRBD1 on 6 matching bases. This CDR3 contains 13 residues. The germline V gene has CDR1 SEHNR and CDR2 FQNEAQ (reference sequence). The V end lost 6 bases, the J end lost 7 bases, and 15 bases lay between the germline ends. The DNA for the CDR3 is TGTGCCAGCAGTTTCGTGGGGGCTCATGAAGCTTTCTTT. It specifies CASSFVGAHEAFF.

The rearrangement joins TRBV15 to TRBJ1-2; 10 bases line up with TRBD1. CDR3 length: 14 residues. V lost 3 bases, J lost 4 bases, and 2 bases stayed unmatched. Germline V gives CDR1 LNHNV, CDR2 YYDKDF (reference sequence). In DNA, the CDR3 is TGTGCCACCAGCAGTGGGACAGGGGCCTATGGCTACACCTTC. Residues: CATSSGTGAYGYTF.

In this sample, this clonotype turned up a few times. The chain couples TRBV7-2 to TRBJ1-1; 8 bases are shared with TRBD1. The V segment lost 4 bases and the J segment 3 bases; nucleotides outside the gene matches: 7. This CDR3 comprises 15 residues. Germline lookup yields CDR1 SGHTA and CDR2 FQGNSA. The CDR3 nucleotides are TGTGCCAGCAGCTCGACAGGGGCTGAAGACACTGAAGCTTTCTTT. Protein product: CASSSTGAEDTEAFF. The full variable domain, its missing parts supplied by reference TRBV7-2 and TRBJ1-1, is GAGVSQSPSNKVTEKGKDVELRCDPISGHTALYWYRQSLGQGLEFLIYFQGNSAPDKSGLPSDRFSAERTGGSVSTLTIQRTQQEDSAVYLCASSSTGAEDTEAFFGQGTRLTVV.

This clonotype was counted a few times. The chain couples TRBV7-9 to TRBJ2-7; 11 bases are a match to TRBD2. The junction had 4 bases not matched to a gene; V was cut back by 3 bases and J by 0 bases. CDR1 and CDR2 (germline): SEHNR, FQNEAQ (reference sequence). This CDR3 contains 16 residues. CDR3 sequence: CASSLTLAGASYEQYF. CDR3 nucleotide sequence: TGTGCCAGCAGCTTGACACTAGCGGGAGCCTCCTACGAGCAGTACTTC.

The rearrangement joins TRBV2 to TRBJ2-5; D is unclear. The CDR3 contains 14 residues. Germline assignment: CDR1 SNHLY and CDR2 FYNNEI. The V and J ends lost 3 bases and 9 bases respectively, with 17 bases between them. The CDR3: CASSEHGRRQPQYF. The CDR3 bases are TGTGCCAGCAGTGAGCATGGCCGTAGGCAGCCCCAGTACTTC.

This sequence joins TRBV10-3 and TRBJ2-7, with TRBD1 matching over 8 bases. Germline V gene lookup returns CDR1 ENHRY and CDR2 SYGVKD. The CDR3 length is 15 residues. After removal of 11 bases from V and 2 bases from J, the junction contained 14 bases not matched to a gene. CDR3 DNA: TGTGCCTGGAGAGCGGCCGGACAGGGACCCTACGAGCAGTACTTC. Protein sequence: CAWRAAGQGPYEQYF.

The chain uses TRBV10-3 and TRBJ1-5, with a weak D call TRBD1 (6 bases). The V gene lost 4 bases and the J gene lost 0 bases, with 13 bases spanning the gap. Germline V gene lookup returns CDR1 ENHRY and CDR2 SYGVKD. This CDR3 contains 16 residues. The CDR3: CAISADSGNSNQPQHF. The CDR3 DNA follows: TGTGCCATCAGTGCGGACAGCGGGAATAGCAATCAGCCCCAGCATTTT.

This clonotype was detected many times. The CDR3 region is CASSLQGQGNQPQHF. The CDR3 nucleotides are TGTGCCAGCAGCCTTCAAGGACAGGGCAATCAGCCCCAGCATTTT. The chain joins TRBV7-8 to TRBJ1-5; TRBD1 aligns across 7 bases. This CDR3 spans 15 amino acids. V shed 5 bases, J shed 2 bases, and the junction held 6 bases outside the gene matches. Per germline, CDR1 SGHVS and CDR2 FQNEAQ.

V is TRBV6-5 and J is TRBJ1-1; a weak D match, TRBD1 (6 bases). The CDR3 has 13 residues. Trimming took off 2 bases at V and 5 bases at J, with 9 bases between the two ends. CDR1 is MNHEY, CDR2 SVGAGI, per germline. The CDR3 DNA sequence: TGTGCCAGCAGTTACGATACAGGGACTGAAGCTTTCTTT. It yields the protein CASSYDTGTEAFF.

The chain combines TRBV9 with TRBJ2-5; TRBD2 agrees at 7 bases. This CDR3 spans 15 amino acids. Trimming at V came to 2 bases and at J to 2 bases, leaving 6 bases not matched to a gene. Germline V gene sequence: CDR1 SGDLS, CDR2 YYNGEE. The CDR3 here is CASSVGSSGQETQYF. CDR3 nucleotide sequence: TGTGCCAGCAGCGTGGGGTCTAGCGGTCAAGAGACCCAGTACTTC.

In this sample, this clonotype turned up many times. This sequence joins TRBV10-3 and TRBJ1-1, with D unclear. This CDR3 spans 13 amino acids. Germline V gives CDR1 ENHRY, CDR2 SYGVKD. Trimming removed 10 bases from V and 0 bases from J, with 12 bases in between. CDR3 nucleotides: TGTGCCAGCAAAAGGGCCTTGAACACTGAAGCTTTCTTT. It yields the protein CASKRALNTEAFF.

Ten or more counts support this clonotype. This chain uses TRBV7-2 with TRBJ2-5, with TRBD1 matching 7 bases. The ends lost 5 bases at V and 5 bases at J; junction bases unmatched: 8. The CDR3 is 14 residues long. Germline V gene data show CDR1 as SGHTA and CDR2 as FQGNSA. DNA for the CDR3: TGTGCCAGCAGCGAACGACAGGGCCCCGAGACCCAGTACTTC. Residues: CASSERQGPETQYF.

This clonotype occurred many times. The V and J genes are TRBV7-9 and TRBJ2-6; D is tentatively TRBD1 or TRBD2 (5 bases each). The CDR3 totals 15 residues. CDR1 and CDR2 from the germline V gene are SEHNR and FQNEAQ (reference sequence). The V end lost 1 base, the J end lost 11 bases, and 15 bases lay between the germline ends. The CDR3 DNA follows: TGTGCCAGCAGCTTAGTGGCAGGGCAGGGAGACGTCCTGACTTTC. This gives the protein CASSLVAGQGDVLTF.

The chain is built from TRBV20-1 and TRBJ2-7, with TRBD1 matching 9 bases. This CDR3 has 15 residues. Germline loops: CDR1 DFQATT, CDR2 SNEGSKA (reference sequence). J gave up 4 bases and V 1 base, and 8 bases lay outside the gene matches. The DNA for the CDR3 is TGCAGTGCTAGAGGAACAGGGGGCTTCTTTTACGAGCAGTACTTC. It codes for CSARGTGGFFYEQYF.

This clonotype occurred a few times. The CDR3 coding sequence is TGCGCCAGCAGCCAAGACAGCTACGAGACCCAGTACTTC. This encodes CASSQDSYETQYF. The chain has TRBV4-3 and TRBJ2-5, with D unresolved. This CDR3 is 13 amino acids long. V lost 0 bases and J 5 bases, leaving 7 bases between the germline ends. Germline CDR1 LGHNA, CDR2 YSLEER.

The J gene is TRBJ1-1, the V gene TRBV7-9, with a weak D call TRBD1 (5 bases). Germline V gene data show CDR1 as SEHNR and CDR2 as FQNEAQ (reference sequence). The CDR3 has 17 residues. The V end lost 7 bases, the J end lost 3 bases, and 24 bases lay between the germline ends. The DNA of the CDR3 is TGTGCCAGCATCCTAAGGGTACTAGACGGGGGTGACACTGAAGCTTTCTTT. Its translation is CASILRVLDGGDTEAFF.

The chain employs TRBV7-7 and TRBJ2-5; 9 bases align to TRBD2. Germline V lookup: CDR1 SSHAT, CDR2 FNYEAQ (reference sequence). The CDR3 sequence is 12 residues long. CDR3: CASGSVLETQYF. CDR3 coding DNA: TGTGCTAGCGGGAGTGTGTTGGAGACCCAGTACTTC.

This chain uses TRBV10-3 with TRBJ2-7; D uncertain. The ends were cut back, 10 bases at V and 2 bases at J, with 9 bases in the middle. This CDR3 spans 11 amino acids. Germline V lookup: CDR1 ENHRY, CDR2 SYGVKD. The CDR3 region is CARENPYEQYF. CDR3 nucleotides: TGTGCCAGAGAAAACCCCTACGAGCAGTACTTC.

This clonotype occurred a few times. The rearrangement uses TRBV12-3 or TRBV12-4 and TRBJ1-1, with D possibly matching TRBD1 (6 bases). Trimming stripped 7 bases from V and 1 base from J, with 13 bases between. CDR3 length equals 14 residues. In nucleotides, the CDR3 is TGTGCCAGCAAGAGACTACAGGGGAACACTGAAGCTTTCTTT. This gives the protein CASKRLQGNTEAFF.

The CDR3 here is CATREEEQYF. CDR3 in DNA: TGTGCCACCAGAGAAGAGGAGCAGTACTTC. V gene TRBV15 combines with J gene TRBJ2-7, with D unclear. Trimming pared 6 bases from V and 7 bases from J, leaving 7 bases between. The CDR3 runs to 10 residues. Looked up from germline, CDR1 is LNHNV and CDR2 is YYDKDF (reference sequence).

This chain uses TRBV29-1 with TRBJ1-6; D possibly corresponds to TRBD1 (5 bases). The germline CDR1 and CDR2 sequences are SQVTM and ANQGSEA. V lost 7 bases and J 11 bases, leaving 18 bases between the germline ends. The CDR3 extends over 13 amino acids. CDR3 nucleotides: TGCAGCGATGAGGTCGCAGGGAATCCACCCCTCCACTTT. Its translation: CSDEVAGNPPLHF.

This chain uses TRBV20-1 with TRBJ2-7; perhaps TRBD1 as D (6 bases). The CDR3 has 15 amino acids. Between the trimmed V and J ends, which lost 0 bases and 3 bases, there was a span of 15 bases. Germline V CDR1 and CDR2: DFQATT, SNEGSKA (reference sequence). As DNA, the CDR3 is TGCAGTGCTAGAGATATTACAAGGGACAACTACGAGCAGTACTTC. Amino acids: CSARDITRDNYEQYF.